This TCR beta chain was documented in a study of post-analysis software for immune sequencing data. Study-level background: Courses of disease covered relapsing-remitting, secondary progressive and progressive-relapsing multiple sclerosis.

In the case of this clonotype: What it binds is unknown. This may arise from a read error, as a much more abundant clone is one base away.

Prepared libraries of TCR beta cDNA carried unique molecular identifiers. T cells numbering roughly 0.9 to 10 million yielded cDNA molecules that totaled about 500,000. From the PCR reads, TCRdb called clonotypes with MiXCR, one entry per CDR3 protein. The data contain about 540,000 distinct CDR3 sequences, 30% to 40% of them seen just once; the ten biggest clones take up about 5.6%. This CDR3 has 11 residues. V was clipped by 6 bases and J by 5 bases, with 5 bases between them. Study results and caveats: There were five TRBV segments more frequent in patients than controls, and TRBV5-6, TRBV5-1 and TRBV20-1 were among them. Multiple sclerosis was associated with a significant reduction in normalized Chao1 diversity relative to controls. Same-batch preparations were strongly co-clustered by F measure.

The TCR was taken from a girl aged 2-17 years with multiple sclerosis. Sequenced input: blood. V is TRBV12-3 or TRBV12-4 and J is TRBJ2-1; D is ambiguous. DNA of the CDR3: TGTGCCAGCAGGTACGACAATGAGCAGTTCTTC. Translated: CASRYDNEQFF.